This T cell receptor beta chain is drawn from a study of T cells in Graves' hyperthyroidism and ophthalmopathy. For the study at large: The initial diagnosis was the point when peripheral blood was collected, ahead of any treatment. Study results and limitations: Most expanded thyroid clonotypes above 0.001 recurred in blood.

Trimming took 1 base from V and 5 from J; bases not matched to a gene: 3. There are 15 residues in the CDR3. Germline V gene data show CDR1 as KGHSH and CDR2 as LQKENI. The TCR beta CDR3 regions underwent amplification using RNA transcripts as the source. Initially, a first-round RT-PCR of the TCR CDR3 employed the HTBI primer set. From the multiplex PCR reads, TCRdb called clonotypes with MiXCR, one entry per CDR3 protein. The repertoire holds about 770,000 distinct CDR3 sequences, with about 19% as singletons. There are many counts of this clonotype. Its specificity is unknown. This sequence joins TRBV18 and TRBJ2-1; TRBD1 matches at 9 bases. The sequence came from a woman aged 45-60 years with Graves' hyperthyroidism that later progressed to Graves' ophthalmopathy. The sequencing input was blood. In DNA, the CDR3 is TGTGCCAGCTCACCACGGACAGGGGTTAACAATGAGCAGTTCTTC. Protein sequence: CASSPRTGVNNEQFF.